This T cell receptor (beta chain) derives from a study of beta chain features in type 1 diabetes. Study observations and caveats: Insertions were fewer and deletions more numerous at VDJ junctions in type 1 diabetes patients. A cDNA-based sequencing approach could over-represent cells with high TCR expression.

The CDR3 has 16 residues. Trimming stripped 5 bases from V and 2 bases from J, with 18 bases between. The whole isolated RNA underwent reverse transcription, so sequencing captured expressed TCRB transcripts. The protocol was immunoSEQ multiplex PCR, while the TCRdb copy is restricted to in-frame clones and leaves out a portion. This sample has 900,000 or so clones; 17% occur once, and the top ten carry about 0.025%. In this sample, this clone turned up many times. What it binds is unknown. Naive, central memory, regulatory and stem cell-like memory cells within the CD4+ compartment were sorted using CD45RO/CCR7/CD25/CD127/CD95/CD27. Post-sort purity exceeded 95% for all sorted populations.

The sequence was collected from a woman aged 18-29 years in good health. Sequenced: naive CD4+ T cells from blood. The rearrangement uses TRBV23-1 and TRBJ2-5; D unclear. TRBV23-1 has ORF status, its function being uncertain. CDR3 region: CASSEPRNRAQETQYF. As DNA, the CDR3 is TGCGCCAGCAGTGAACCGCGGAACAGAGCACAAGAGACCCAGTACTTC.